This T cell receptor beta chain is drawn from a study of T cells in Graves' hyperthyroidism and ophthalmopathy. TCR beta CDR3 regions were amplified from RNA. The HTBI primer set served for first-round RT-PCR of the TCR CDR3. MiXCR, applied by TCRdb to the multiplex PCR reads, yields one record per CDR3 protein. The sample has around 490,000 distinct CDR3 sequences; just under 20% are singletons. Deletions cut 1 base from V and 9 bases from J, with 28 bases between. This CDR3 comprises 19 residues. Germline CDR1 reads SGHAT; CDR2 reads FQNNGV. This clonotype has at least ten counts. Ophthalmopathy patients showed a Clinical Activity Score of at least 3, NOSPECS grade of at least 4 and duration under 3 months. The study excluded patients with uncontrolled infection, other autoimmune disease, pregnancy or lactation.

The sequenced sample was blood. The sequence came from a man aged 35-49 years with Graves' ophthalmopathy. The chain recombines TRBV11-2 with TRBJ2-1; D perhaps matches TRBD2 (6 bases). CDR3 in amino acids: CASSLALQVADSRAAEQFF. The CDR3 bases are TGTGCCAGCAGCTTAGCCCTCCAGGTAGCGGACTCCCGTGCGGCTGAGCAGTTCTTC.